The source of this T cell receptor beta chain is a study of shared clonotypes between healthy human individuals. Regarding this clone: The target antigen is unknown.

Points from the study as a whole: Estimated richness was generally greater in naive than memory subsets.

Libraries were prepared by immunoSEQ multiplex PCR; TCRdb keeps only in-frame clonotypes and omits some of them. In the table there are millions of clones, around 93% of which are singletons. The CDR3 covers 16 residues. Germline CDR1 reads MGHRA; CDR2 reads YSYEKL. V shed 2 bases, J shed 2 bases, and the junction held 7 bases outside the gene matches. Terminally differentiated effector memory CD45RA+ cells were left out of the naive CD8 fraction, which was CD45RO-negative and positively selected for CCR7. Each sample came from a Caucasian adult donor living in Nashville, Tennessee. The source material was naive CD8+ T cells from PBMCs. The chain combines TRBV4-1 with TRBJ2-5; 8 nucleotides match TRBD1. The TCR was taken from a man younger than 35 in good health. Some clones in this sample may be carry-over from other donors' samples. In nucleotides, the CDR3 is TGCGCCAGCAGCCAACACCGGGACAGGCTTCAAGAGACCCAGTACTTC. This translates into CASSQHRDRLQETQYF.